Below, 10 T cell receptor beta chains from the same sample are listed, as sequenced in a study of CD8+CD57+ T cells in acquired aplastic anemia. CDR3 and TCR beta VDJ profiling relied on genomic DNA as the template. TCRdb fed the reads into MiXCR, producing one record per CDR3 protein. The sample carries 200,000 to 250,000 distinct CDR3 sequences, approximately 65% recorded once. For sequencing, patients were chosen who had shown expansion of CD8+CD57+ cells by flow cytometry. Sequencing was performed on sorted CD4+, CD8+, or CD8+CD57+ T cells (not recorded which) from PBMCs. Receptors were obtained from a human donor with aplastic anemia.

The CDR3 DNA reads as TGTGCCAGCAGGGGGGGGGCAGGGGCAAGGGGCCGTGCTTTCTTT. Protein: CASRGGAGARGRAFF. V gene TRBV6-6 combines with J gene TRBJ1-1, with D possibly TRBD1 on 6 matching bases. The germline V and J ends were trimmed by 6 bases and 11 bases, with 25 bases remaining between them. Germline CDR1 is MNHNY and CDR2 is SVGAGI (reference sequence). The CDR3 spans 15 residues.

The CDR3 loop is CASRSGTEAFF. The CDR3 DNA reads TGTGCCAGTAGGTCCGGGACTGAAGCTTTCTTT. The chain joins TRBV19 to TRBJ1-1; D remains unclear. This CDR3 region has 11 residues. From germline, CDR1 is LNHDA and CDR2 SQIVND (reference sequence). Trimming removed 6 bases at V and 5 bases at J, with 7 bases between.

The chain carries TRBV10-3 and TRBJ2-3; tentatively, D is TRBD2 (5 bases). The germline V gene has CDR1 ENHRY and CDR2 SYGVKD. V shed 5 bases and J shed 0 bases, with 15 bases lying between them. This CDR3 region has 16 residues. This CDR3 reads CAISSPEAASTDTQYF. CDR3 DNA: TGTGCCATCAGTAGTCCGGAGGCAGCAAGCACAGATACGCAGTATTTT.

V is TRBV20-1 and J is TRBJ1-3; D remains ambiguous. V gave up 5 bases and J gave up 4 bases, with 6 bases separating them. The CDR3 covers 11 residues. Germline CDR1 DFQATT, CDR2 SNEGSKA (reference sequence). CDR3 nucleotides: TGCAGTGCTTCAAAGGGAAACACCATATATTTT. Translation gives CSASKGNTIYF.

The chain employs TRBV29-1 and TRBJ2-3; 12 bases map to TRBD2. V was pared by 7 bases and J by 0 bases, with 5 bases of the junction left unmatched. The V gene's germline CDR1 is SQVTM and CDR2 ANQGSEA. The CDR3 runs 15 residues. CDR3 loop: CSAPGTSGSTDTQYF. CDR3 DNA: TGCAGCGCCCCAGGGACTAGCGGGAGCACAGATACGCAGTATTTT.

This clonotype showed up just a few times. This chain links TRBV20-1 with TRBJ2-2; D is possibly TRBD1 or TRBD2 (5 bases each). V was pared by 4 bases and J by 6 bases, with 9 bases between. The germline CDR1 and CDR2 sequences are DFQATT and SNEGSKA (reference sequence). The CDR3 is 12 amino acids. CDR3 nucleotide sequence: TGCAGTGCTACGCTGGGGGCCGGGGAGCTGTTTTTT. Its protein is CSATLGAGELFF.

In this sample, this clonotype turned up a few times. V is TRBV9 and J is TRBJ2-3; D gene ambiguous. The germline CDR1 and CDR2 sequences are SGDLS and YYNGEE. This CDR3 region has 12 residues. The V end lost 4 bases, the J end lost 6 bases, and 9 bases lay between the germline ends. CDR3 amino acids: CASSPLRDTQYF. In DNA form, the CDR3 reads TGTGCCAGCAGCCCTTTAAGGGATACGCAGTATTTT.

This chain links TRBV7-9 with TRBJ2-3; D gene uncertain. V dropped 2 bases and J dropped 2 bases, with 8 bases sitting between them. The germline V gene has CDR1 SEHNR and CDR2 FQNEAQ (reference sequence). CDR3 length equals 14 residues. For the CDR3, the DNA is TGTGCCAGCAGCTTAAGTGGGCTCACAGATACGCAGTATTTT. Protein sequence: CASSLSGLTDTQYF.

As DNA, the CDR3 is TGCAGTGCTTCTAGACAGGGGAGGGATGAAAAACTGTTTTTT. Protein: CSASRQGRDEKLFF. The genes are TRBV20-1 and TRBJ1-4; 8 bases map to TRBD1. V was clipped by 5 bases and J by 6 bases; unmatched bases: 8. The CDR3 consists of 14 residues. Germline V CDR1 and CDR2: DFQATT, SNEGSKA (reference sequence).

This clonotype was picked up many times. The chain carries TRBV5-8 and TRBJ2-5; 7 bases line up with TRBD1. There are 15 residues in the CDR3. Looked up from germline, CDR1 is SGHTS and CDR2 is YDEGEE. Trimming cost V 4 bases and J 2 bases; bases outside gene matches: 8. The CDR3 DNA is TGTGCCAGCAGCGACGCAGGGACAGAGCAAGAGACCCAGTACTTC. It is translated as CASSDAGTEQETQYF.